These 4 T cell receptor beta chains were sequenced from one sample in a study of neurological immune-mediated disorders. TCRdb ran MiXCR on the 5' RACE reads and lists one entry per CDR3 protein. The sample holds some 66,000 distinct CDR3 sequences, 4.5% seen once. Sequenced: PBMCs. These receptors were collected from a man under 40 with multiple sclerosis.

This clonotype came up many times. V gene TRBV4-1 combines with J gene TRBJ1-4; no reliable D call. CDR3 length: 14 residues. With 1 base removed from V and 12 bases from J, the gap between germline ends came to 15 bases. CDR1 and CDR2 (germline): MGHRA, YSYEKL. The CDR3 bases are TGCGCCAGCAGCCAAGTCGGGCTGGGTGAGGAACTGTTTTTT. The encoded protein is CASSQVGLGEELFF.

The table lists this clonotype with many counts. The J gene is TRBJ2-3, the V gene TRBV4-1; 14 bases are shared with TRBD2. The CDR3 contains 16 residues. Germline CDR1 reads MGHRA; CDR2 reads YSYEKL. V dropped 1 base and J dropped 6; count of bases not matched to a gene: 3. The CDR3 DNA is TGCGCCAGCAGCCAAGGGACTAGCGGGGGGAAGGATACGCAGTATTTT. This translates into CASSQGTSGGKDTQYF.

This clonotype was recorded at least ten times. V gene TRBV5-1 combines with J gene TRBJ2-3, with a tentative D call TRBD2 (5 bases). The V and J ends lost 0 bases and 3 bases respectively, with 17 bases between them. Per germline, CDR1 SGHRS and CDR2 YFSETQ. CDR3 length: 17 amino acids. CDR3 sequence (DNA): TGCGCCAGCAGCTTGGTGCCCGGAGGCCCACCAACAGATACGCAGTATTTT. This sequence encodes CASSLVPGGPPTDTQYF.

This clonotype was observed many times. The J gene is TRBJ1-1, the V gene TRBV5-1; D gene ambiguous. The CDR3 consists of 15 residues. The V gene lost 4 bases and the J gene lost 0 bases, with 13 bases spanning the gap. The germline V gene has CDR1 SGHRS and CDR2 YFSETQ. The CDR3 is CASSPGPDMNTEAFF. The CDR3 DNA follows: TGCGCCAGCAGCCCAGGACCGGATATGAACACTGAAGCTTTCTTT.